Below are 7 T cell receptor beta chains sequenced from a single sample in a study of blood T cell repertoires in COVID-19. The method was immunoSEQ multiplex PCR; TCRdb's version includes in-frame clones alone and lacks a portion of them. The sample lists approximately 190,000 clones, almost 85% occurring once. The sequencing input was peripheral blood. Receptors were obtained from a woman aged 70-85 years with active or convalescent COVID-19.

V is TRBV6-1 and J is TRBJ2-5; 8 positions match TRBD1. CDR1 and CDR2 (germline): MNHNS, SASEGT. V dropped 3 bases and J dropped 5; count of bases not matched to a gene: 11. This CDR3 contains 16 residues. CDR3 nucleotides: TGTGCCAGCAGTGATCCGGGCAGGGGGCCTCGGGAGACCCAGTACTTC. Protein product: CASSDPGRGPRETQYF.

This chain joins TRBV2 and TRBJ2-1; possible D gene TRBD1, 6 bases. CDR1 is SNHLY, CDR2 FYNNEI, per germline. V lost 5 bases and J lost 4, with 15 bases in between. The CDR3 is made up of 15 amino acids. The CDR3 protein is CASSIQGLKYNEQFF. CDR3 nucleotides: TGTGCCAGCAGTATACAGGGTCTCAAATACAATGAGCAGTTCTTC.

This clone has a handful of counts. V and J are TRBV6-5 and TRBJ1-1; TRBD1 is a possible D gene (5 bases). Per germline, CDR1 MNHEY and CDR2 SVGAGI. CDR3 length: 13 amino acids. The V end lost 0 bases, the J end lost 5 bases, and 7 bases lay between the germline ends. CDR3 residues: CASSYSPGTEAFF. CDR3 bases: TGTGCCAGCAGTTACTCTCCAGGGACTGAAGCTTTCTTT.

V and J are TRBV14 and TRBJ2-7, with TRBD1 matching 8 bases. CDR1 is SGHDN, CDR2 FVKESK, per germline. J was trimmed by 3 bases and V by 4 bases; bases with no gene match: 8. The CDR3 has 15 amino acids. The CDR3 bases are TGTGCCAGCAGCCCCCGATTAGGACAGGGCTACGAGCAGTACTTC. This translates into CASSPRLGQGYEQYF.

CDR3 loop: CASSQVLADGYEQYF. As DNA, the CDR3 is TGCGCCAGCAGCCAAGTCCTAGCCGACGGTTACGAGCAGTACTTC. V and J are TRBV4-1 and TRBJ2-7; possible D gene TRBD2, 5 bases. V dropped 1 base and J dropped 4 bases, with 14 bases sitting between them. Germline CDR1 MGHRA, CDR2 YSYEKL. The CDR3 has 15 residues.

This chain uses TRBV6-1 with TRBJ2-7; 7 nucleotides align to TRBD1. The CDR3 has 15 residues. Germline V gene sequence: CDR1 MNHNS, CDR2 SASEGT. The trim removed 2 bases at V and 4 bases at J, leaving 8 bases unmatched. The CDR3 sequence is CASSERTGALYEQYF. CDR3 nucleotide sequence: TGTGCCAGCAGTGAACGAACAGGGGCCTTATACGAGCAGTACTTC.

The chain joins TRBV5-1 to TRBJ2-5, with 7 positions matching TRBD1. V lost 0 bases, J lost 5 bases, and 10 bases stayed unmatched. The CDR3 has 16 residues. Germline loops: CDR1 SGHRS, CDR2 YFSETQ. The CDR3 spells CASSLGRGPTGETQYF. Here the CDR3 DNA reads TGCGCCAGCAGCTTGGGCCGGGGCCCGACAGGGGAGACCCAGTACTTC.